This T cell receptor beta chain was sequenced during a study of cytomegalovirus exposure and HLA in healthy donors. Study-wide findings and caveats: Sequence variants that were highly shared formed a cluster that was likely a sequencing artifact.

CDR3 size: 14 residues. After removal of 4 bases from V and 6 bases from J, the junction contained 7 bases not matched to a gene. Germline V CDR1 and CDR2: GTSNPN, SVGIG (reference sequence). The PCR used 60 Vbeta and 13 Jbeta primers. The authors' processing: Later work found around 72 million unique TCR beta chains, with about 10 million shared. The protocol was immunoSEQ multiplex PCR, while the TCRdb copy is restricted to in-frame clones and leaves out a portion. V, J and clone size reflect that table, while D and trimming were determined from the DNA. The sample has about 50,000 clones, roughly 76% seen once. As for this clone: Its antigen is still unknown.

The sequenced material came from PBMCs. The rearrangement links TRBV30 to TRBJ2-2; 8 bases match TRBD1. This clonotype was obtained from a middle-aged woman in good health and CMV-seropositive. The CDR3, as DNA: TGTGCCTGGACAGGGGGCGGATTTTCCGGGGAGCTGTTTTTT. This sequence encodes CAWTGGGFSGELFF.